This T cell receptor (beta chain) was documented in a study of spatial heterogeneity in lung cancer. Study context: Detection consistently yielded more beta chains than alpha chains.

There are many counts of this clonotype. The antigen is not known. Findings of the study overall: Blood carried ubiquitous expanded tumor TCRs more at resection than follow-up.

Stated time point: sample taken at primary tumor resection. Whole RNA, which was extracted from tumor, nontumor lung tissue or frozen PBMC, was sequenced without any cell sorting. Samples came from 65 to 75 TRACERx patients with untreated early-stage lung cancer. Carried by each TCR cDNA molecule was a unique molecular identifier. From the 5' RACE reads, TCRdb called clonotypes with MiXCR, one entry per CDR3 protein. Of 40,000 or so distinct CDR3 sequences in the sample, 7.5% are singletons; the top ten hold 28%. V gave up 4 bases and J gave up 1 base, with 4 bases separating them. From germline, CDR1 is SQVTM and CDR2 ANQGSEA. This CDR3 comprises 11 residues.

This receptor was taken from a male donor with early-stage non-small cell lung cancer. Sequencing was performed on PBMCs, taken at surgery. V usage is TRBV29-1 and J usage is TRBJ1-1; D uncertain. The CDR3: CSVVKNTEAFF. The CDR3 nucleotides read TGCAGCGTTGTTAAGAACACTGAAGCTTTCTTT.